Listed here is a single T cell receptor (beta chain). What it recognizes is unknown. In patients chosen for sequencing, flow cytometry had shown CD8+CD57+ cell expansion. Germline assignment: CDR1 MNHEY and CDR2 SMNVEV (reference sequence). V was pared by 8 bases and J by 7 bases, with 21 bases between. CDR3 size: 14 residues. The template for TCR beta VDJ and CDR3 sequence profiling was genomic DNA. MiXCR, applied by TCRdb to the reads, yields one record per CDR3 protein. The sample records approximately 130,000 distinct CDR3 sequences, 58% being singletons. The sample belongs to a study of CD8+CD57+ T cells in acquired aplastic anemia. The study, taken as a whole, reports: A set of 25 to 30 CD8+ CDR3 sequences was shared between patients and controls, and these sequences appeared highly expressed in patients.

The TCR originated in a human donor with aplastic anemia. What was sequenced was sorted CD4+, CD8+, or CD8+CD57+ T cells (not recorded which) from PBMCs. This sequence joins TRBV27 and TRBJ2-7; D perhaps matches TRBD2 (6 bases). The CDR3 is CASSPGGSLREQYF. The CDR3 coding sequence is TGTGCCAGCTCTCCTGGGGGGAGTCTGAGAGAGCAGTACTTC.